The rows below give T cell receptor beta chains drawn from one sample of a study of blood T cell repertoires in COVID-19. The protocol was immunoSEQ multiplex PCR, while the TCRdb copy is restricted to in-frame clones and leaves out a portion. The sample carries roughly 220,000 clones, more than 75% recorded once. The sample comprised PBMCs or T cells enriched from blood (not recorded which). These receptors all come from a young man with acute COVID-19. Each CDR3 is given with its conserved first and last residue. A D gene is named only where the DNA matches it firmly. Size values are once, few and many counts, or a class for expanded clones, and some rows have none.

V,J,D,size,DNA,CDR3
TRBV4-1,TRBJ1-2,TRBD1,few,TGCGCCAGCAGCCGAAACACCGGGACAGGGCTTCATGGCTACACCTTC,CASSRNTGTGLHGYTF
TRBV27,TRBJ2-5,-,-,TGTGCCAGCAGTAAGGGTTCTGGGGCGCTTTCCGCCCCCCAGTACTTC,CASSKGSGALSAPQYF
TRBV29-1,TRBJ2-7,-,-,TGCAGCTTTAGCAGGGGCTACGAGCAGTACTTC,CSFSRGYEQYF
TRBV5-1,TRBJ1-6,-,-,TGCGCCAGCAGCTTGGACGGTCCAAATTCACCCCTCCACTTT,CASSLDGPNSPLHF
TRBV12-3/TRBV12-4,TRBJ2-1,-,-,TGTGCCAGCGCCTCGGGGGGCCTGCAGTTCTTC,CASASGGLQFF
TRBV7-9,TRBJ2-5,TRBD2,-,TGTGCCAGCAGCATCACCGGGACTAGCAGTATGGAGACCCAGTACTTC,CASSITGTSSMETQYF
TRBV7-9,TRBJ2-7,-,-,TGTGCCAGCAGCTTCGACAGTTTTTCCTACGAGCAGTACTTC,CASSFDSFSYEQYF
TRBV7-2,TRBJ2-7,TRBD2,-,TGTGCCAGCAGCACGACTAGCGGCTCCTACGAGCAGTACTTC,CASSTTSGSYEQYF
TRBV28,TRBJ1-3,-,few,TGTGCCAGCAGTCTCAGTGGAAACACCATATATTTT,CASSLSGNTIYF
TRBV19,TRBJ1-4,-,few,TGTGCCAGTAGTCCGCGGTGGGGAGGGAATGAAAAACTGTTTTTT,CASSPRWGGNEKLFF
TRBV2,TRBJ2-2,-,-,TGTGCCAGCAGTGAGACAGGATCGGCCGGGGAGCTGTTTTTT,CASSETGSAGELFF
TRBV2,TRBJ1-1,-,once,TGTGCCAGCAGTAATATGGCATCGAACACTGAAGCTTTCTTT,CASSNMASNTEAFF
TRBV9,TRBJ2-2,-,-,TGTGCCAGCAGCACCAAGGGGGGGACCGGGGAGCTGTTTTTT,CASSTKGGTGELFF
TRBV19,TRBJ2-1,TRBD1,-,TGTGCCAGTAACAGACAGGGGGCTGACCATGAGCAGTTCTTC,CASNRQGADHEQFF
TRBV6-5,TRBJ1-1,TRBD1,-,TGTGCCAGCCGGGACAGGGAAGTAGGTGAAGCTTTCTTT,CASRDREVGEAFF
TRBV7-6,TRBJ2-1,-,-,TGTGCCAGCACCCAGGACACCCTGAGCTCCTACAATGAGCAGTTCTTC,CASTQDTLSSYNEQFF
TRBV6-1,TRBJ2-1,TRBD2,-,TGTGCCAGCAGTGATGAGCGGGGGGTATACAATGAGCAGTTCTTC,CASSDERGVYNEQFF
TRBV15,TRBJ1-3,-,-,TGTGCCACCAGCTCAGACAGGAGCGCCTCTGGAAACACCATATATTTT,CATSSDRSASGNTIYF
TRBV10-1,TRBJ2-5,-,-,TGCGCCAGCAGTGAGGGGGGGGCCCAACAAGAGACCCAGTACTTC,CASSEGGAQQETQYF
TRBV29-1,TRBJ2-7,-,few,TGCAGCGTTGACCATTTTAGGGGGGAGCAGTACTTC,CSVDHFRGEQYF
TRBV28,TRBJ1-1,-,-,TGTGCCAGCAGTTTATATGAGGAGGCAGTGAACACTGAAGCTTTCTTT,CASSLYEEAVNTEAFF
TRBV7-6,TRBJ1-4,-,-,TGTGCCAGCAGCTTTGCAGGGACTAATGAAAAACTGTTTTTT,CASSFAGTNEKLFF
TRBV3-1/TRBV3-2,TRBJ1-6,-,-,TGTGCCAGCAGCCGATTTATGAGTGGACAGAATAATTCACCCCTCCACTTT,CASSRFMSGQNNSPLHF
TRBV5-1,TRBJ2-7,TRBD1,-,TGCGCCAGCAGCCCCCGACAGGGGGAGGACGAGCAGTACTTC,CASSPRQGEDEQYF
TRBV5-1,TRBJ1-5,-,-,TGCGCCAGCAGCTTGTCTTGGGGGGATCGTCAGCCCCAGCATTTT,CASSLSWGDRQPQHF
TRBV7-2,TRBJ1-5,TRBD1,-,TGTGCCAGCAGCTTAGTCCCAGGGGGTCTAGGCAATCAGCCCCAGCATTTT,CASSLVPGGLGNQPQHF
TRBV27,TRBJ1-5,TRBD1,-,TGTGCCAGCAGCCGGGGACAGGGCTGGGGCAATCAGCCCCAGCATTTT,CASSRGQGWGNQPQHF
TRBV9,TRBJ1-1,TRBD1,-,TGTGCCAGCAGCAGGGGGACAGGGATCACTGAAGCTTTCTTT,CASSRGTGITEAFF
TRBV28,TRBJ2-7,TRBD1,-,TGTGCCAGCAGTAGTAACTTTGGACAGGGTTCCTACGAGCAGTACTTC,CASSSNFGQGSYEQYF
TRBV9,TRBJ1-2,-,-,TGTGCCAGCAGCTCCCAACTGGATAGCCGGTATGGCTACACCTTC,CASSSQLDSRYGYTF
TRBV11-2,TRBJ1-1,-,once,TGTGCCAGCAGCTATCAGTTACTGAACACTGAAGCTTTCTTT,CASSYQLLNTEAFF
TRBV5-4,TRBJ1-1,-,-,TGTGCCAGCAGCTTCGGCAGGTTAGCTGAAGCTTTCTTT,CASSFGRLAEAFF
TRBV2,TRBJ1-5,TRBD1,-,TGTGCCAGCAGTGAAGGGACAGGGGCTTATAGCAATCAGCCCCAGCATTTT,CASSEGTGAYSNQPQHF
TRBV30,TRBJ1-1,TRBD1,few,TGTGCCTGGAGTCCGGACAGGGGGCGATCTGAAGCTTTCTTT,CAWSPDRGRSEAFF
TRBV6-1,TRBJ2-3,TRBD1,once,TGTGCCAGCAGTGGAAGGGACAGGGGGAGAGGCGATACGCAGTATTTT,CASSGRDRGRGDTQYF
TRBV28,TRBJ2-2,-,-,TGTGCCAGCAGTTCAGCCCCGGGAGCCGCGCGCACCGGGGAGCTGTTTTTT,CASSSAPGAARTGELFF
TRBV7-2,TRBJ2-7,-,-,TGTGCCAGCAGCGGAGGGACTGGAGCCTACGAGCAGTACTTC,CASSGGTGAYEQYF
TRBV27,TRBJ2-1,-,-,TGTGCCAGCAGTTTAACCGGACACCGGATAAACAATGAGCAGTTCTTC,CASSLTGHRINNEQFF
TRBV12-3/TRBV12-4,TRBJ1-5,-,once,TGTGCCAGCAGGGGGCTAGCGGATCAGCCCCAGCATTTT,CASRGLADQPQHF
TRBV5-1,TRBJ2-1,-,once,TGCGCCAGCTCCCTGGCGGCTAGCTCCTACAATGAGCAGTTCTTC,CASSLAASSYNEQFF
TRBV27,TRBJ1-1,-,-,TGTGCCAGCAGCGGACAGATGAACACTGAAGCTTTCTTT,CASSGQMNTEAFF
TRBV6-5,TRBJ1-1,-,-,TGTGCCAGCAGTTACTCGGTATGGGCGAGGGACACTGAAGCTTTCTTT,CASSYSVWARDTEAFF
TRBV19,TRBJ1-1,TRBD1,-,TGTGCCAGTAAGGATCATATGGGACAGGGAGACGTTGAAGCTTTCTTT,CASKDHMGQGDVEAFF
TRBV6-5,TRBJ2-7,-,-,TGTGCCAGCAGTCTGTATTACGAGCAGTACTTC,CASSLYYEQYF
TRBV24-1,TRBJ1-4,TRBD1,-,TGTGCCACCAGTGATGCCCCCGGGACAGGGGACGAAAAACTGTTTTTT,CATSDAPGTGDEKLFF
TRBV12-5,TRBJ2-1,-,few,TGTGCTAGTGCCCGTGTGTCGGTCGTTAATGAGCAGTTCTTC,CASARVSVVNEQFF
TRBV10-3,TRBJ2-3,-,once,TGTGCCATCAGTCCATGGGGGTGGGGGGACACAGATACGCAGTATTTT,CAISPWGWGDTDTQYF
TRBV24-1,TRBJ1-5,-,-,TGTGCCACCAGTGATTTTACCCGGAACACCTCTAGTCAGCCCCAGCATTTT,CATSDFTRNTSSQPQHF
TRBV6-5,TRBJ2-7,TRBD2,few,TGTGCCAGCAGCCCACTAGCGGGGGAACCCTACGAGCAGTACTTC,CASSPLAGEPYEQYF